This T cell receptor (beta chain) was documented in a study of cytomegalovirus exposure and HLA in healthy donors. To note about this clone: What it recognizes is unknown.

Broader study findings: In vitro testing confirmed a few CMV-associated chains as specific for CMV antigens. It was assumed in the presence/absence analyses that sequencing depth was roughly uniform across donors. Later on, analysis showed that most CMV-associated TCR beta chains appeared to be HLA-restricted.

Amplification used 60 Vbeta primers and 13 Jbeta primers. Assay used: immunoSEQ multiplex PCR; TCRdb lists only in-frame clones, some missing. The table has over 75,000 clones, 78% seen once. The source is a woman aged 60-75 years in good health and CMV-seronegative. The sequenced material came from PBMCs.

CDR3 sequence: CASSYSPAAGELFF. The CDR3 nucleotides read TGTGCCAGCAGTTACTCCCCCGCGGCCGGGGAGCTGTTTTTT. The genes are TRBV6-5 and TRBJ2-2, with unresolved D. Germline V CDR1 and CDR2: MNHEY, SVGAGI. The CDR3 is made up of 14 amino acids. V lost 0 bases, J lost 6 bases, and 8 bases lay in between.